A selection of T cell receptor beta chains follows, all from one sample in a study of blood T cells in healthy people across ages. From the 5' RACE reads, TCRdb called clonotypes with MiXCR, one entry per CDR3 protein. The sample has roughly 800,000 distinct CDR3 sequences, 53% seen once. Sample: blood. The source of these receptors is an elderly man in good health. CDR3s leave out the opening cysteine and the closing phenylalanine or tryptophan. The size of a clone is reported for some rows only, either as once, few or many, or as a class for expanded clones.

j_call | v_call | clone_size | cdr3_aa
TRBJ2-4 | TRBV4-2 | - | ASSQEPGGRAKNIQY
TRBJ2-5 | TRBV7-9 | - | ASSVGDNQETQY
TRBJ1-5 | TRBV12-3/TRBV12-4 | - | ASSFRVDQPQH
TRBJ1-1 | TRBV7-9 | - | ASSPPAGRTEAF
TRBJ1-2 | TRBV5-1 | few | ASSLGTGNYGYT
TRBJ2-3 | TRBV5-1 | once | ASSLVPRGSTDTQY
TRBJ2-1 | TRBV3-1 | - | ASSRTSGGDYNEQF
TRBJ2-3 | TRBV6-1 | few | ASREDTTSLGSRYAY
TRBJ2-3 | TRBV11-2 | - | ASSGGGSGRAADTQY
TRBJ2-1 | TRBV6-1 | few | AARFYNEQF
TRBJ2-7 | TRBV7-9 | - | ASTELAGGEQY
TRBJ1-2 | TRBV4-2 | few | ASSQGGTGGFNGYT
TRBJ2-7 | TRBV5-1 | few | ASSRQGVGYEQY
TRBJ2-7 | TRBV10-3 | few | AISAGTGGPPIPYEQY